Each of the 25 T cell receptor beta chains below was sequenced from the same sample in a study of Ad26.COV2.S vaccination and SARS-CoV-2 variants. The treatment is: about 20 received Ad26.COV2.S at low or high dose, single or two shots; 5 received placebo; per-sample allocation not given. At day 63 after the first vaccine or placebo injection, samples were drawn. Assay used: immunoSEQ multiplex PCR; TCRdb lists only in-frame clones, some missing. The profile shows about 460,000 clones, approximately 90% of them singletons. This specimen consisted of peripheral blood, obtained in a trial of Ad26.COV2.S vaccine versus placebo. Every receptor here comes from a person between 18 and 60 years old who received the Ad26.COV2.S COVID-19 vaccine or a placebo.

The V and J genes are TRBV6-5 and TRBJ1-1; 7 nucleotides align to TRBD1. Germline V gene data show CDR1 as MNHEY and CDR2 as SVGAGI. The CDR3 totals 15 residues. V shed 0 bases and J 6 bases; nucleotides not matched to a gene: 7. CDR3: CASSYSNRGQSEAFF. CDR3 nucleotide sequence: TGTGCCAGCAGTTACTCGAACAGGGGCCAGTCTGAAGCTTTCTTT.

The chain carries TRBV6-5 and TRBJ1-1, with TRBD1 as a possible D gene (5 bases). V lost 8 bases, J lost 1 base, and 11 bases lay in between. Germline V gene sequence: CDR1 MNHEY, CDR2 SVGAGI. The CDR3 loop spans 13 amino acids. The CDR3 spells CASAAGWNTEAFF. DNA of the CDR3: TGTGCCAGCGCGGCAGGGTGGAACACTGAAGCTTTCTTT.

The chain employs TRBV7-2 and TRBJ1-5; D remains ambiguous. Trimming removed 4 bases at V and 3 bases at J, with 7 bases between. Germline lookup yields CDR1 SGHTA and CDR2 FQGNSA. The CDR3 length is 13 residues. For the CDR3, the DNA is TGTGCCAGCAGCTACGACACCAATCAGCCCCAGCATTTT. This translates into CASSYDTNQPQHF.

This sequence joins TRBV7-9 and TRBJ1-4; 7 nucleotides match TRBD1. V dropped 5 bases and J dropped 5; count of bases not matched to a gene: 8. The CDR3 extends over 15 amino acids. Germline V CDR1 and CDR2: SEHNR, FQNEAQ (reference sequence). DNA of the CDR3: TGTGCCAGCAGCCTTAAGGGGGCGCAGAATGAAAAACTGTTTTTT. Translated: CASSLKGAQNEKLFF.

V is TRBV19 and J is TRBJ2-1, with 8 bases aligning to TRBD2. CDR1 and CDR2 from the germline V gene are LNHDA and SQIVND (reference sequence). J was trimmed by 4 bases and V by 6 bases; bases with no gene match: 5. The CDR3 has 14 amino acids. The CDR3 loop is CASSEREMYNEQFF. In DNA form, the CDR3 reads TGTGCCAGTAGCGAGCGGGAGATGTACAATGAGCAGTTCTTC.

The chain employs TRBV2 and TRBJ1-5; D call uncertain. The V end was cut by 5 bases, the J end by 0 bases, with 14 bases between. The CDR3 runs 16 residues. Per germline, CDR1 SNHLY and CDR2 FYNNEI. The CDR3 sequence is CASSPRTGNSNQPQHF. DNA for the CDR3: TGTGCCAGCAGTCCCAGGACGGGGAATAGCAATCAGCCCCAGCATTTT.

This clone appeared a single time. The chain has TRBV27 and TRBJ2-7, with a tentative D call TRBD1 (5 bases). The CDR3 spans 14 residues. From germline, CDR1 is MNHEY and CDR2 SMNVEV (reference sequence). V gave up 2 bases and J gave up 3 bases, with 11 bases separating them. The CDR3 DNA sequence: TGTGCCAGCAGTTTAACCAGGGTCGGCTACGAGCAGTACTTC. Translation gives CASSLTRVGYEQYF.

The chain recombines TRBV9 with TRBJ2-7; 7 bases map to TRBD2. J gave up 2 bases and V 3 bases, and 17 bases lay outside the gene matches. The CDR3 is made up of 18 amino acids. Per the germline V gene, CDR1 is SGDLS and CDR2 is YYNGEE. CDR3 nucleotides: TGTGCCAGCAGCGCGAATAACGGGGGGTCTCCCAGGCCCTACGAGCAGTACTTC. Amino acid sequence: CASSANNGGSPRPYEQYF.

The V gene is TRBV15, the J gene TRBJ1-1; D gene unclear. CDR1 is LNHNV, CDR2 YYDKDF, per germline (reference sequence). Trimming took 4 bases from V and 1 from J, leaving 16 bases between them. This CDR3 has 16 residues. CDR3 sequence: CATSTPSQLENTEAFF. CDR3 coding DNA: TGTGCCACCAGCACCCCGTCCCAATTGGAGAACACTGAAGCTTTCTTT.

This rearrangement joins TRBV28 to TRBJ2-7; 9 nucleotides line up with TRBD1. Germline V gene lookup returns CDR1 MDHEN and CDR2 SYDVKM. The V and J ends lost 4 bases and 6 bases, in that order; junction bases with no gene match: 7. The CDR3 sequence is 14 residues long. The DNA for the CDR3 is TGTGCCAGCAGTTCCTGGACAGGGGTGGCCGAGCAGTACTTC. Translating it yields CASSSWTGVAEQYF.

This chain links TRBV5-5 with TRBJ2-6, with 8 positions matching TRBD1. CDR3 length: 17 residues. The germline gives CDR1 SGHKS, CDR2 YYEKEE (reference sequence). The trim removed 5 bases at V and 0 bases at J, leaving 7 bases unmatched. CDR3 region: CASRDGTGVSGANVLTF. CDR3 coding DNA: TGTGCCAGCAGGGACGGGACAGGTGTCTCTGGGGCCAACGTCCTGACTTTC.

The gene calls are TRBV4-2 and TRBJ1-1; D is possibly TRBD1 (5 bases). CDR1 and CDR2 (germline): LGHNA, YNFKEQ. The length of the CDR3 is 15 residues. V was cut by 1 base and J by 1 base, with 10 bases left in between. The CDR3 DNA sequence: TGTGCCAGCAGCCAAGTCGGGACGGGGAACACTGAAGCTTTCTTT. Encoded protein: CASSQVGTGNTEAFF.

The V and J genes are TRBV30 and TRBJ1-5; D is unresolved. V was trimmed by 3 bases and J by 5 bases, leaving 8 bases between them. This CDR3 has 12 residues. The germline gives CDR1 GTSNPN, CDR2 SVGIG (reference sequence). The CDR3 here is CAWSPGYQPQHF. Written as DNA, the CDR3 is TGTGCCTGGAGCCCCGGCTATCAGCCCCAGCATTTT.

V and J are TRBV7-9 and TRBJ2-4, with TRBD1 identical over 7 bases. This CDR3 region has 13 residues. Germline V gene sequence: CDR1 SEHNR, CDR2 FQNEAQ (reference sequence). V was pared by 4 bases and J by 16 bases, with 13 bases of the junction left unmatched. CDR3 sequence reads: CASSSYPGQREYF. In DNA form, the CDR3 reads TGTGCCAGCAGCTCCTACCCGGGACAGAGGGAATACTTC.

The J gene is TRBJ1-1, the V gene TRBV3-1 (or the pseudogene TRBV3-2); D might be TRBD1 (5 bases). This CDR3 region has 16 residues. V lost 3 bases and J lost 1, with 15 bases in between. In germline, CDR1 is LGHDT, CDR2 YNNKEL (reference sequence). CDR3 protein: CASSHSSFGGNTEAFF. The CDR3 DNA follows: TGTGCCAGCAGCCATTCATCCTTCGGGGGGAACACTGAAGCTTTCTTT.

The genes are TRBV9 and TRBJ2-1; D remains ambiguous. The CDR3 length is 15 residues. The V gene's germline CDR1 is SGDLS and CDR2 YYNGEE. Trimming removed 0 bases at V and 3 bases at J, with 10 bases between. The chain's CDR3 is CASSVAEYFYNEQFF. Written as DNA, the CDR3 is TGTGCCAGCAGCGTAGCTGAGTATTTCTACAATGAGCAGTTCTTC.

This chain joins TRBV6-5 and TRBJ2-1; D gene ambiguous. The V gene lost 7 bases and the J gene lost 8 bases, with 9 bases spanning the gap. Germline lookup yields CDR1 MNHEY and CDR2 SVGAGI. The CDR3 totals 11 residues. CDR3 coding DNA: TGTGCCAGCACCTCACCCGATGAGCAGTTCTTC. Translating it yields CASTSPDEQFF.

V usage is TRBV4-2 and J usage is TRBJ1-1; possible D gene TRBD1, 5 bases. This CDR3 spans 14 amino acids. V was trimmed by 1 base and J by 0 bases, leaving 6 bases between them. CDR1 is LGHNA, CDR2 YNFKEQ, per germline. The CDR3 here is CASSQAGLNTEAFF. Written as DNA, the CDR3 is TGTGCCAGCAGCCAAGCGGGACTGAACACTGAAGCTTTCTTT.

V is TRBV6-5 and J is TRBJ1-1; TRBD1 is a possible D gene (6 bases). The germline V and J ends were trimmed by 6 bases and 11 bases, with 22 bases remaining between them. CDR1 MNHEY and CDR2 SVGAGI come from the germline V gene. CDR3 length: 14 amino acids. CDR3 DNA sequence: TGTGCCAGCAGCAAGTCAGGTGGACAGTCGTTGGCTTTCTTT. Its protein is CASSKSGGQSLAFF.

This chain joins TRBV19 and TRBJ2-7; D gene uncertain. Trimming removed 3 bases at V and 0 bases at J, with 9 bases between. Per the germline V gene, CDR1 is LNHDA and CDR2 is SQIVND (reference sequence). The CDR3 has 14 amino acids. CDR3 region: CASSIVSASYEQYF. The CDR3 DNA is TGTGCCAGTAGTATCGTGTCTGCCTCCTACGAGCAGTACTTC.

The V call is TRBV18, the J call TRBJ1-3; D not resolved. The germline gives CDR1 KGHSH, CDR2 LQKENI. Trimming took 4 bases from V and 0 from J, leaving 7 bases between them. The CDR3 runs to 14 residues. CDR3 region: CASSRDFSGNTIYF. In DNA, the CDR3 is TGTGCCAGCTCACGAGACTTCTCTGGAAACACCATATATTTT.

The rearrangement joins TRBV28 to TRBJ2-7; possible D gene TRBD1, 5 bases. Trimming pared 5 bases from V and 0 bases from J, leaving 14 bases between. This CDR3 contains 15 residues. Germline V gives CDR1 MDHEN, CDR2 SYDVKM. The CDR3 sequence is CASSQAGWASYEQYF. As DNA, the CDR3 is TGTGCCAGCAGTCAAGCAGGGTGGGCCTCCTACGAGCAGTACTTC. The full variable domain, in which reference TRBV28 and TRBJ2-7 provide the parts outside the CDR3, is DVKVTQSSRYLVKRTGEKVFLECVQDMDHENMFWYRQDPGLGLRLIYFSYDVKMKEKGDIPEGYSVSREKKERFSLILESASTNQTSMYLCASSQAGWASYEQYFGPGTRLTVT.

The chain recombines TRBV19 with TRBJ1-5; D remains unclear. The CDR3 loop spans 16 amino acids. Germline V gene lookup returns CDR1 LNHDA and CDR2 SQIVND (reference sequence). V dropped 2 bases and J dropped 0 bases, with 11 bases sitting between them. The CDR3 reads CASSIWTRVSNQPQHF. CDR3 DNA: TGTGCCAGTAGTATATGGACTAGGGTTAGCAATCAGCCCCAGCATTTT.

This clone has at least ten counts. The CDR3 loop is CASSYQSDGSNQPQHF. CDR3 in DNA: TGTGCCAGCAGTTACCAAAGCGATGGTAGCAATCAGCCCCAGCATTTT. This chain links TRBV6-2 or TRBV6-3 with TRBJ1-5; D gene ambiguous. V lost 2 bases to trimming and J lost 0 bases, with 11 bases between them. The CDR3 spans 16 residues. CDR1 is MNHEY and CDR2 is SVGEGT in the germline V gene.

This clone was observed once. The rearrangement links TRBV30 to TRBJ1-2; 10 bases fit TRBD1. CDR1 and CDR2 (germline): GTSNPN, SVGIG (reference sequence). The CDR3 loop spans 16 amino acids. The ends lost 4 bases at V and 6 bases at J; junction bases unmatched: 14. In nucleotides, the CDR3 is TGTGCCTGGATTCCGGGACAGGGGTTAGTTAATGATGGCTACACCTTC. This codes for CAWIPGQGLVNDGYTF.